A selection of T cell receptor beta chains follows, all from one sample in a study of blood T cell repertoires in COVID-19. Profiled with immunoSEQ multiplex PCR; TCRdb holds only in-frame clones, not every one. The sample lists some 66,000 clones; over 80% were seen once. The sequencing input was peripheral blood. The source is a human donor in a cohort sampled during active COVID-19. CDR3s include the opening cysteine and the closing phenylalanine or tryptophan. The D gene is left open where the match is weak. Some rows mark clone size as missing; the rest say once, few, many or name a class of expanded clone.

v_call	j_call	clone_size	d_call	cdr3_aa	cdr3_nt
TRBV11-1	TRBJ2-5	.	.	CASSLARVQETQYF	TGTGCCAGCAGCTTAGCGCGCGTACAAGAGACCCAGTACTTC
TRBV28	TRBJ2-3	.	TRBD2	CATDLGRAGTQYF	TGTGCCACCGATTTGGGGAGGGCCGGGACGCAGTATTTT
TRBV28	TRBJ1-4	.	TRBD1	CASSSQGAFYHVEKLFF	TGTGCCAGCAGTTCCCAGGGGGCATTTTATCACGTTGAAAAACTGTTTTTT
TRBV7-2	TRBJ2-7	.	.	CASNPDISSYEQYF	TGTGCCAGCAATCCGGACATCTCTTCCTACGAGCAGTACTTC
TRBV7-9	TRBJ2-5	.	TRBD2	CASSQYRDYQETQYF	TGTGCCAGCAGCCAATACCGGGACTATCAAGAGACCCAGTACTTC
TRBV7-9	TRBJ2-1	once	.	CASSYNLRSYNEQFF	TGTGCCAGCAGCTACAATCTTCGCTCCTACAATGAGCAGTTCTTC
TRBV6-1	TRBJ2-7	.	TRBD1	CASSEGQDPYEQYF	TGTGCCAGCAGTGAGGGACAGGACCCCTACGAGCAGTACTTC
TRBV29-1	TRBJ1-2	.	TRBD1	CSVESPPGQGYPGYTF	TGCAGCGTTGAATCTCCCCCCGGACAGGGCTATCCTGGCTACACCTTC
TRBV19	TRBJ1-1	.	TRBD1	CASTTDRVTEAFF	TGTGCCAGTACCACGGACAGGGTGACTGAAGCTTTCTTT
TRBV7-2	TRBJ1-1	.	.	CASSTGGYGGNTEAFF	TGTGCCAGCAGCACCGGGGGGTATGGGGGGAACACTGAAGCTTTCTTT